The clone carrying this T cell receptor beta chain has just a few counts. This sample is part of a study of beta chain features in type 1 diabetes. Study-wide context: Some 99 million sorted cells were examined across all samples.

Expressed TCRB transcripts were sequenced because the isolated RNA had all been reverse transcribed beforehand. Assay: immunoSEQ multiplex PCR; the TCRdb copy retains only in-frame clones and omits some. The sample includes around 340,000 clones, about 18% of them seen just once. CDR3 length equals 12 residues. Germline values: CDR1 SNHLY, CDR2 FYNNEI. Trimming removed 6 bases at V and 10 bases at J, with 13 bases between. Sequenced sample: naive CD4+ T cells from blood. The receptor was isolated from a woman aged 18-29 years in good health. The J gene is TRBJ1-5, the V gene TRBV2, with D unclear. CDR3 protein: CASSPGSGPQHF. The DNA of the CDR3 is TGTGCCAGCAGCCCTGGGAGTGGTCCCCAGCATTTT.